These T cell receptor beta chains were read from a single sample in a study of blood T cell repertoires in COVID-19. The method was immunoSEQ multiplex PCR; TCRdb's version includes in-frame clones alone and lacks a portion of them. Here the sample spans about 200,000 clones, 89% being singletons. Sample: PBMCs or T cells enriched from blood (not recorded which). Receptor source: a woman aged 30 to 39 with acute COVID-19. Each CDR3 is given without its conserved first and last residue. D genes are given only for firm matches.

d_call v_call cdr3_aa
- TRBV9 ASSVAQGPPLH
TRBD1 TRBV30 AWGQGTGSPLH
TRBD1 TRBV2 ASYRGPGNTIY
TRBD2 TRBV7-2 ASSFGLAGVRDEQF
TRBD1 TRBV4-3 ASSLNRGRLHEQF
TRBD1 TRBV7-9 ASSPRPGTGEEDTQY
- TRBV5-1 ASSLGSNSGNTIY
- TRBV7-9 ASSRDNSNQPQH
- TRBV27 ASSFLANRENTGELF
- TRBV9 ASSVDASSGTQY
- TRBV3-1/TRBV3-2 ASSQSTEGAF
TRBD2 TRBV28 ASRARGGREQY
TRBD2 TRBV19 ASLPRGGLAGFTDTQY
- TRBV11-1 ASSLGQAYEQF
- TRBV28 ASSLGSYNSPLH
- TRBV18 ASSSGQGRNTEAF
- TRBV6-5 ASRPGGSGNQPQH
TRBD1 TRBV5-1 ASSPRTGGYEQY
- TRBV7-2 ASSLGTGNQPQH
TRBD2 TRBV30 AWSRVDAGGEQY
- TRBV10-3 AISVGGSNTEAF
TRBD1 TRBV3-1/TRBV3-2 ASSHRDSYGYT
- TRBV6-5 ASSYVGTTYGYT
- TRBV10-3 AISESFSQPQH
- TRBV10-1 ASGRGGSDTQY